A single sample is the source of the 26 T cell receptor beta chains below, sequenced in a study of T cells in tuberculosis. Time point in this sample: new active TB diagnosis, blood taken before or within 7 days of starting treatment. Sequenced by immunoSEQ multiplex PCR; TCRdb stores in-frame clones only, minus some. Among about 37,000 clones listed, roughly 90% were seen once. The specimen comprised PBMCs, sampled at tuberculosis diagnosis. These receptors were obtained from an adult with tuberculosis.

This chain uses TRBV7-2 with TRBJ1-1, with TRBD1 matching over 7 bases. The J segment lost 5 bases and the V segment lost 3 bases, leaving 6 bases of the junction unmatched. CDR1 is SGHTA and CDR2 is FQGNSA in the germline V gene. The CDR3 has 14 amino acids. The CDR3: CASSLGRQGTEAFF. Here the CDR3 DNA reads TGTGCCAGCAGCTTGGGGAGACAGGGAACTGAAGCTTTCTTT.

The V gene is TRBV6-1, the J gene TRBJ1-2, with 7 bases fitting TRBD1. V trimming: 4 bases; J trimming: 1 base; junction bases outside the gene matches: 12. Germline CDR1 and CDR2: MNHNS and SASEGT. This CDR3 has 17 amino acids. CDR3 DNA: TGTGCCAGCAGTGCAGGACCACGGGACAGATTTAACTATGGCTACACCTTC. Encoded protein: CASSAGPRDRFNYGYTF.

This sequence joins TRBV4-2 and TRBJ1-1; no clear D. Trimming cost V 1 base and J 0 bases, with 6 bases left between them. This CDR3 comprises 14 residues. Germline CDR1 LGHNA, CDR2 YNFKEQ. As DNA, the CDR3 is TGTGCCAGCAGCCAAGGAGGGATGAACACTGAAGCTTTCTTT. Translated, it gives CASSQGGMNTEAFF.

The rearrangement joins TRBV6-1 to TRBJ2-6; 9 bases agree with TRBD2. This CDR3 spans 15 amino acids. J lost 0 bases, V lost 6 bases, and 0 bases had no gene match. Germline CDR1 reads MNHNS; CDR2 reads SASEGT. CDR3 nucleotide sequence: TGTGCCAGCAGGCGGGGGGGCTCTGGGGCCAACGTCCTGACTTTC. Encoded protein: CASRRGGSGANVLTF.

The V and J genes are TRBV29-1 and TRBJ2-7, with 11 positions matching TRBD2. The CDR3 sequence is 16 residues long. The germline V gene encodes CDR1 SQVTM and CDR2 ANQGSEA. Trimming cost V 1 base and J 2 bases; bases outside gene matches: 7. The CDR3 spells CSVEGLAGGYTYEQYF. In nucleotides, the CDR3 is TGCAGCGTTGAAGGCCTAGCGGGGGGTTATACCTACGAGCAGTACTTC.

The chain links TRBV6-1 to TRBJ1-1, with 8 nucleotides matching TRBD1. The CDR3 runs to 14 residues. CDR1 MNHNS and CDR2 SASEGT come from the germline V gene. V lost 6 bases, J lost 2 bases, and 5 bases stayed unmatched. Here the CDR3 DNA reads TGTGCCAGCAGCCGGACAGGGACAAACACTGAAGCTTTCTTT. Protein: CASSRTGTNTEAFF.

The genes are TRBV21-1 and TRBJ2-7; whether TRBD1, the table's D call, matches the DNA was not checked. TRBV21-1 is classified as a pseudogene. The CDR3 runs to 16 residues. CDR3 DNA sequence: TGTGCCAGCAGCAAAAGGGCAGGGCCTAGGGGCTACGAGCAGTACTTC. Translating it yields CASSKRAGPRGYEQYF.

This rearrangement joins TRBV6-1 to TRBJ2-2; 8 positions agree with TRBD2. Germline trimming cut 4 bases from V and 7 bases from J; bases unmatched to any gene: 5. CDR1 MNHNS and CDR2 SASEGT come from the germline V gene. The CDR3 has 14 residues. In nucleotides, the CDR3 is TGTGCCAGCAGTGTAGGGACTAGTCGCGGGGAGCTGTTTTTT. Translation: CASSVGTSRGELFF.

This chain uses TRBV28 with TRBJ1-2; no clear D gene. The ends were cut back, 2 bases at V and 3 bases at J, with 10 bases in the middle. This CDR3 is 14 amino acids long. Germline CDR1 and CDR2: MDHEN and SYDVKM. The CDR3 DNA is TGTGCCAGCAGTTTAATGGAGGGCCACTATGGCTACACCTTC. Amino acid sequence: CASSLMEGHYGYTF.

In this sample, this clone turned up once. The V and J genes are TRBV27 and TRBJ1-2; TRBD1 is a possible D gene (6 bases). CDR1 and CDR2 (germline): MNHEY, SMNVEV (reference sequence). This CDR3 comprises 13 residues. V shed 6 bases and J shed 2 bases, with 10 bases lying between them. The CDR3 nucleotides are TGTGCCAGCAGGGACACAGGGAACTATGGCTACACCTTC. Translation gives CASRDTGNYGYTF.

This clone counts as medium-sized. The genes are TRBV19 and TRBJ1-5; D is uncertain. Germline V gene lookup returns CDR1 LNHDA and CDR2 SQIVND (reference sequence). V lost 3 bases and J lost 6, with 9 bases in between. This CDR3 has 13 residues. The CDR3 loop is CASSIGVPQPQHF. CDR3 DNA: TGTGCCAGTAGTATTGGAGTCCCTCAGCCCCAGCATTTT.

The chain has TRBV2 and TRBJ1-6; TRBD1 matches at 8 bases. The germline V gene has CDR1 SNHLY and CDR2 FYNNEI. With 7 bases clipped from V and 7 bases from J, the junction kept 3 bases outside the gene matches. CDR3 length: 13 residues. CDR3 in amino acids: CASKGQGNSPLHF. For the CDR3, the DNA is TGTGCCAGCAAAGGACAGGGAAATTCACCCCTCCACTTT.

This chain uses TRBV11-2 with TRBJ1-2; 9 bases are shared with TRBD1. The CDR3 covers 16 residues. V shed 1 base and J 6 bases; nucleotides not matched to a gene: 9. Germline V lookup: CDR1 SGHAT, CDR2 FQNNGV. The CDR3 region is CASSLALAGTGNGYTF. In DNA, the CDR3 is TGTGCCAGCAGCTTAGCTCTGGCAGGGACAGGGAATGGCTACACCTTC.

The gene calls are TRBV7-8 and TRBJ2-7; TRBD1 matches at 9 bases. Germline V gives CDR1 SGHVS, CDR2 FQNEAQ. CDR3 length: 16 residues. With V trimmed by 5 bases and J by 5 bases, 13 bases remained unmatched. The CDR3 here is CASSPLPRDRDDEQYF. The CDR3 DNA reads TGTGCCAGCAGCCCCCTTCCCCGGGACAGGGATGACGAGCAGTACTTC.

V and J are TRBV5-1 and TRBJ1-1; TRBD1 matches at 8 bases. The germline CDR1 and CDR2 sequences are SGHRS and YFSETQ. J gave up 8 bases and V 0 bases, and 0 bases lay outside the gene matches. This CDR3 has 12 amino acids. The DNA for the CDR3 is TGCGCCAGCAGCTTGGGGACAGGGGAAGCTTTCTTT. This encodes CASSLGTGEAFF.

CDR3 sequence reads: CASASGGDYNEQFF. The CDR3 coding sequence is TGTGCCAGCGCTAGCGGGGGAGATTACAATGAGCAGTTCTTC. The V call is TRBV6-6, the J call TRBJ2-1, with 10 bases fitting TRBD2. V was pared by 8 bases and J by 4 bases, with 5 bases of the junction left unmatched. Per the germline V gene, CDR1 is MNHNY and CDR2 is SVGAGI (reference sequence). This CDR3 spans 14 amino acids.

The genes are TRBV4-2 and TRBJ1-1, with 8 bases that match TRBD1. The CDR3 extends over 14 amino acids. The J segment lost 7 bases and the V segment lost 1 base, leaving 5 bases of the junction unmatched. Looked up from germline, CDR1 is LGHNA and CDR2 is YNFKEQ. CDR3 bases: TGTGCCAGCAGCCAAGTTGCAGGGGGCAGTGAAGCTTTCTTT. This gives the protein CASSQVAGGSEAFF.

This chain joins TRBV9 and TRBJ1-6; D gene uncertain. The CDR3 loop spans 15 amino acids. Germline CDR1 SGDLS, CDR2 YYNGEE. V dropped 0 bases and J dropped 5 bases, with 9 bases sitting between them. The CDR3 DNA reads as TGTGCCAGCAGCGTAGGGAGCCTAGATAATTCACCCCTCCACTTT. Protein product: CASSVGSLDNSPLHF.

CDR3 sequence: CAWSWANTEAFF. Written as DNA, the CDR3 is TGTGCCTGGAGTTGGGCGAACACTGAAGCTTTCTTT. The rearrangement joins TRBV30 to TRBJ1-1; no clear D gene. CDR3 size: 12 residues. V was pared by 2 bases and J by 1 base, with 5 bases between. Germline values: CDR1 GTSNPN, CDR2 SVGIG (reference sequence).

The V call is TRBV30, the J call TRBJ1-2; D is possibly TRBD1 (5 bases). Trimming stripped 0 bases from V and 4 bases from J, with 15 bases between. There are 15 residues in the CDR3. Germline CDR1 reads GTSNPN; CDR2 reads SVGIG (reference sequence). CDR3 nucleotide sequence: TGTGCCTGGAGTGTTAATTACAGGAGACTCTATGGCTACACCTTC. The encoded protein is CAWSVNYRRLYGYTF.

The chain recombines TRBV5-3 with TRBJ2-7; a possible D gene is TRBD2 (7 bases). TRBV5-3 is annotated as an ORF whose role is uncertain. V lost 0 bases and J lost 5, with 12 bases in between. This CDR3 comprises 14 residues. The CDR3 bases are TGTGCCAGAAGCTTGGAGGCGGGGGCAGACGAGCAGTACGTC. This gives the protein CARSLEAGADEQYV.

This clone occurred a few times. This chain joins TRBV2 and TRBJ1-5, with TRBD1 matching 8 bases. The V gene's germline CDR1 is SNHLY and CDR2 FYNNEI. This CDR3 comprises 14 residues. The trim removed 1 base at V and 7 bases at J, leaving 3 bases unmatched. CDR3 DNA sequence: TGTGCCAGCAGTGAAGACAGGGGGGGACAGCCCCAGCATTTT. Translation: CASSEDRGGQPQHF.

The genes are TRBV11-2 and TRBJ2-3; the match to TRBD2 covers 15 bases. CDR3 length: 18 amino acids. The germline gives CDR1 SGHAT, CDR2 FQNNGV. V was clipped by 5 bases and J by 4 bases; unmatched bases: 10. Here the CDR3 reads CASSLDRTSGGAADTQYF. CDR3 DNA: TGTGCCAGCAGCCTGGACCGGACTAGCGGGGGGGCCGCAGATACGCAGTATTTT.

This rearrangement joins TRBV7-2 to TRBJ2-1, with TRBD2 matching over 8 bases. The ends lost 5 bases at V and 4 bases at J; junction bases unmatched: 4. Germline V gene lookup returns CDR1 SGHTA and CDR2 FQGNSA. The CDR3 is 14 residues long. CDR3 in amino acids: CASSLGLAYNEQFF. Here the CDR3 DNA reads TGTGCCAGCAGCCTAGGACTAGCTTACAATGAGCAGTTCTTC.

The gene calls are TRBV5-5 and TRBJ1-2; TRBD1 matches at 10 bases. The CDR3 has 14 amino acids. The V and J ends lost 4 bases and 8 bases, in that order; junction bases with no gene match: 8. The germline CDR1 and CDR2 sequences are SGHKS and YYEKEE (reference sequence). CDR3 coding DNA: TGTGCCAGCAGCCCTGACAGGGGGCAGAGGGGCTACACCTTC. This translates into CASSPDRGQRGYTF.

The rearrangement joins TRBV4-2 to TRBJ1-6; D remains ambiguous. Per the germline V gene, CDR1 is LGHNA and CDR2 is YNFKEQ. This CDR3 region has 17 residues. Trimming removed 0 bases at V and 0 bases at J, with 9 bases between. The chain's CDR3 is CASSQDPGSSYNSPLHF. DNA of the CDR3: TGTGCCAGCAGCCAAGACCCCGGGAGCTCCTATAATTCACCCCTCCACTTT.